A single sample is the source of the 3 T cell receptor beta chains below, sequenced in a study of shared clonotypes between healthy human individuals. Naive CD8 cells, CD45RO-negative and positively selected for CCR7, excluded terminally differentiated effector memory CD45RA+ cells. Method: immunoSEQ multiplex PCR; TCRdb's copy keeps in-frame clones and lacks some. Of around 2,000,000 clones in the sample, about 94% were seen once. Specimen: naive CD8+ T cells sorted from blood. The receptors come from a man aged 18 to 35 in good health.

This clone showed up just once. V usage is TRBV4-3 and J usage is TRBJ2-1; the match to TRBD1 covers 8 bases. The CDR3 extends over 20 amino acids. Per germline, CDR1 LGHNA and CDR2 YSLEER. The ends lost 0 bases at V and 0 bases at J; junction bases unmatched: 13. CDR3 nucleotides: TGCGCCAGCAGCCAAGAAATCGGGACAGGATTACTGAGCTCCTACAATGAGCAGTTCTTC. It specifies CASSQEIGTGLLSSYNEQFF.

Comments on this clone: The sample contains more than one DNA sequence encoding this CDR3. The V gene is TRBV2, the J gene TRBJ2-3; D is perhaps TRBD2 (6 bases). Germline assignment: CDR1 SNHLY and CDR2 FYNNEI. Trimming shortened V by 0 bases and J by 0 bases, and 10 bases separated the two germline ends. CDR3 length: 16 amino acids. The CDR3 loop reads CASSEALGGSTDTQYF. CDR3 sequence (DNA): TGTGCCAGCAGTGAAGCGCTGGGGGGTAGCACAGATACGCAGTATTTT.

This sequence joins TRBV16 and TRBJ1-5; 8 bases are shared with TRBD1. J was trimmed by 12 bases and V by 0 bases; bases with no gene match: 4. The CDR3 loop spans 13 amino acids. Germline CDR1 and CDR2: KGHSY and FQNENV. The CDR3 DNA sequence: TGTGCCAGCAGCCAATCAGTACAGGGGGACCAGCATTTT. As protein: CASSQSVQGDQHF.